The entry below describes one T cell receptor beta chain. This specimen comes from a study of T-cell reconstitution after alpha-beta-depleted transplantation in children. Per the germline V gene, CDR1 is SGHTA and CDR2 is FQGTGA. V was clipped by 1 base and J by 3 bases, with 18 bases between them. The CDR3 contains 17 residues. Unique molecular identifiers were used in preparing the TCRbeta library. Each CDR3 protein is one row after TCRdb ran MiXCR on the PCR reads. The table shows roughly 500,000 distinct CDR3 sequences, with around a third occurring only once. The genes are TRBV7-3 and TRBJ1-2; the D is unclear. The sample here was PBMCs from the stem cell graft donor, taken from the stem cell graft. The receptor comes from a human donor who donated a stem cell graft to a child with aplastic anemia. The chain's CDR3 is CASSLSRQPVADYGYTF. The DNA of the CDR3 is TGTGCCAGCAGCTTAAGTCGGCAGCCGGTAGCGGACTATGGCTACACCTTC.